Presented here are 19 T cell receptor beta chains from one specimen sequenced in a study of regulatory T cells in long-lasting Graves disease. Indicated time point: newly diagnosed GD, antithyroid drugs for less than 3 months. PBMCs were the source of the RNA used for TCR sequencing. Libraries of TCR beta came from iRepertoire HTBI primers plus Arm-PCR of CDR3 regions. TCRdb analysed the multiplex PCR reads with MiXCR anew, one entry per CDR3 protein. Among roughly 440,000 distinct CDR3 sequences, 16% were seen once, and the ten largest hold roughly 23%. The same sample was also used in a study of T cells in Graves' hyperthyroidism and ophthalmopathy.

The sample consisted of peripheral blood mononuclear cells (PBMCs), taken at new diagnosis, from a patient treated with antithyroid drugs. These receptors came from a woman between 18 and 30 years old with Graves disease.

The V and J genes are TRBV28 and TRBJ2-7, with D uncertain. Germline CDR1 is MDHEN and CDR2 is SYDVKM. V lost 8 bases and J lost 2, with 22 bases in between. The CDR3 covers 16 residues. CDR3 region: CASHPSPGSEPYEQYF. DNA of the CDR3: TGTGCCAGCCACCCCTCCCCCGGATCTGAACCCTACGAGCAGTACTTC.

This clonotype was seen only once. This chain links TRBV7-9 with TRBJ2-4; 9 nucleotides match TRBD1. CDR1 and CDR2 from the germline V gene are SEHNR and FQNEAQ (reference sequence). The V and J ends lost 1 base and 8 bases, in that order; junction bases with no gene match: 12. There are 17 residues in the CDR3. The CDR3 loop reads CASSLDVPGQGGYIQYF. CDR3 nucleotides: TGTGCCAGCAGCTTAGATGTCCCGGGACAGGGCGGTTACATTCAGTACTTC.

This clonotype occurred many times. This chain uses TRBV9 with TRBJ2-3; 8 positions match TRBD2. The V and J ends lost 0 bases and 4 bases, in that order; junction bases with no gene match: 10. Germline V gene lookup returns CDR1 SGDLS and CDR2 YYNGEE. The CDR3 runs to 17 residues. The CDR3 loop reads CASSVGGGSGRSDTQYF. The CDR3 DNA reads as TGTGCCAGCAGCGTAGGAGGAGGAAGCGGGAGATCAGATACGCAGTATTTT.

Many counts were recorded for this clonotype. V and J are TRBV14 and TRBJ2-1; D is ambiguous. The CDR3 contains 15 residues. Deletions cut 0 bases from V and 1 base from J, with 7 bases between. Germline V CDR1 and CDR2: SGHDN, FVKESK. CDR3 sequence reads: CASSQDAGSYNEQFF. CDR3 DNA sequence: TGTGCCAGCAGCCAAGACGCCGGATCCTACAATGAGCAGTTCTTC.

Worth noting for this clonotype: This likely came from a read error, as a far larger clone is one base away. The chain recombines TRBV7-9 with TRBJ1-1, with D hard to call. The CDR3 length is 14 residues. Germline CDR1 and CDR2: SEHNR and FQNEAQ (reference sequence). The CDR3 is CASSLGGRNTGAFF. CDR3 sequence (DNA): TGTGCCAGCAGCTTAGGAGGGCGGAACACTGGAGCTTTCTTT. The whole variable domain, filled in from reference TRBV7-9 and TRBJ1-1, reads DTGVSQNPRHKITKRGQNVTFRCDPISEHNRLYWYRQTLGQGPEFLTYFQNEAQLEKSRLLSDRFSAERPKGSFSTLEIQRTEQGDSAMYLCASSLGGRNTGAFFGQGTRLTVV.

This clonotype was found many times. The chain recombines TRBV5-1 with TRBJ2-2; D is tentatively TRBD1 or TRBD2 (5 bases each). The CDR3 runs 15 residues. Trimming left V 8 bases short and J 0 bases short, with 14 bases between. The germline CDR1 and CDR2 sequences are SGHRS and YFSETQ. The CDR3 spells CASYPGRANTGELFF. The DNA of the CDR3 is TGCGCCAGTTACCCGGGACGAGCGAACACCGGGGAGCTGTTTTTT. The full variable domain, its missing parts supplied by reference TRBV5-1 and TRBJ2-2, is KAGVTQTPRYLIKTRGQQVTLSCSPISGHRSVSWYQQTPGQGLQFLFEYFSETQRNKGNFPGRFSGRQFSNSRSEMNVSTLELGDSALYLCASYPGRANTGELFFGEGSRLTVL.

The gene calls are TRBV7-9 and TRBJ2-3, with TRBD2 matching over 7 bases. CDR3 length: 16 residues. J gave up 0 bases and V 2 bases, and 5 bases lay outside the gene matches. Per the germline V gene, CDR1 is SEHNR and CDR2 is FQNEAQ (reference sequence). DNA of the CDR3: TGTGCCAGCAGCTTACATCTAGCGGATAGCACAGATACGCAGTATTTT. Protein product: CASSLHLADSTDTQYF.

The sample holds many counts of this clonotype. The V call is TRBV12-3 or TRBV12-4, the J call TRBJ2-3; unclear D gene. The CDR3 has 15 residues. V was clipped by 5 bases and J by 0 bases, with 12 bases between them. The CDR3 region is CASSPPGGSTDTQYF. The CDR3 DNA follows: TGTGCCAGCAGTCCCCCTGGTGGGAGCACAGATACGCAGTATTTT.

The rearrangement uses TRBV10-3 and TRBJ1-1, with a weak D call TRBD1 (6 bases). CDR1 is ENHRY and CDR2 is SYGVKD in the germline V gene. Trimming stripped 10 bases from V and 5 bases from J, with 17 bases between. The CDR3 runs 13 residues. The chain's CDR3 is CATTSNRDTEAFF. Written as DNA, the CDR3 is TGTGCCACCACCTCCAACAGGGATACTGAAGCTTTCTTT.

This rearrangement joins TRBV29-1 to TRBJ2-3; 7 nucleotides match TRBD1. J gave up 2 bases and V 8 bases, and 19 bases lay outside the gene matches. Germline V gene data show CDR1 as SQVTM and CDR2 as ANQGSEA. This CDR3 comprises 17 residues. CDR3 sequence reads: CSRGYRGRTNHTDTQYF. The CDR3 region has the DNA TGCAGCCGGGGTTACAGGGGCCGGACGAACCACACAGATACGCAGTATTTT.

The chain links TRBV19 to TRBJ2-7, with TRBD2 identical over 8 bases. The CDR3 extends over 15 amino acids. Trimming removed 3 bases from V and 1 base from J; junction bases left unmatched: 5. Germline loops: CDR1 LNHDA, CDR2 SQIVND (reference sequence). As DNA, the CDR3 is TGTGCCAGTAGTATTTTAGCGGGACTATCCTACGAGCAGTACTTC. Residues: CASSILAGLSYEQYF. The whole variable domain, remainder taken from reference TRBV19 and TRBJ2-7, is DGGITQSPKYLFRKEGQNVTLSCEQNLNHDAMYWYRQDPGQGLRLIYYSQIVNDFQKGDIAEGYSVSREKKESFPLTVTSAQKNPTAFYLCASSILAGLSYEQYFGPGTRLTVT.

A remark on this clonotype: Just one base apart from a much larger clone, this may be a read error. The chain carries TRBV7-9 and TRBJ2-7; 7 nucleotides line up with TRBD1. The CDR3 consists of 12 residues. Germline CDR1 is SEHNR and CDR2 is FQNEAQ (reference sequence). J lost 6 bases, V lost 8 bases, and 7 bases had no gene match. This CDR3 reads CASGSGQVEQYF. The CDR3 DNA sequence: TGTGCCAGCGGCTCCGGACAGGTCGAGCAGTACTTC.

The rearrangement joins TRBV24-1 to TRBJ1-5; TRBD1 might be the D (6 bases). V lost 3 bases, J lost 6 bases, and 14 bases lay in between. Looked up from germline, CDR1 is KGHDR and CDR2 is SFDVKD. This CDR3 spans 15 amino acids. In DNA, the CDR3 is TGTGCCACCAGTGATGCTGGGGGGCTGGGTCAGCCCCAGCATTTT. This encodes CATSDAGGLGQPQHF.

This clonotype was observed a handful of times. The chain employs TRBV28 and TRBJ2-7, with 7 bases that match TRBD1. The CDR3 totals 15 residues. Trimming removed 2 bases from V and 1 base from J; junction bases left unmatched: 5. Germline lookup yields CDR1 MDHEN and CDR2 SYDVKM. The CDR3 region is CASSLDRAASYEQYF. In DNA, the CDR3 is TGTGCCAGCAGTTTAGACAGGGCGGCATCCTACGAGCAGTACTTC.

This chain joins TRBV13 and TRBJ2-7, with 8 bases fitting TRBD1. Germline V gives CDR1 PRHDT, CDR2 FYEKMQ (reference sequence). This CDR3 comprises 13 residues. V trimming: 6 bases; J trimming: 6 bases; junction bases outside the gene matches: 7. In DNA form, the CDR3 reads TGTGCCAGCAGGGAGGACAGGGATCCCGAGCAGTACTTC. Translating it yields CASREDRDPEQYF.

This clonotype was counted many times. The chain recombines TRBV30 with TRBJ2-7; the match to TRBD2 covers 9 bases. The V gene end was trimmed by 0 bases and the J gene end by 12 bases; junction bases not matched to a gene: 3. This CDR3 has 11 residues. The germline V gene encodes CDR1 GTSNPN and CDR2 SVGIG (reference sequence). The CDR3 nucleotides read TGTGCCTGGAGTGTGAGCGGGAGGACGTACTTC. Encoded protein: CAWSVSGRTYF.

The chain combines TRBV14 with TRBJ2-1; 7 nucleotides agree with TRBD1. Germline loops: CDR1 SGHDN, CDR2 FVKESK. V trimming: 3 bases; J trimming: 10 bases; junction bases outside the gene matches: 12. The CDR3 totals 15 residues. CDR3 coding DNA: TGTGCCAGCAGCCAGAGACAGGGTTTATCGGGAGAGCAGTTCTTC. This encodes CASSQRQGLSGEQFF.

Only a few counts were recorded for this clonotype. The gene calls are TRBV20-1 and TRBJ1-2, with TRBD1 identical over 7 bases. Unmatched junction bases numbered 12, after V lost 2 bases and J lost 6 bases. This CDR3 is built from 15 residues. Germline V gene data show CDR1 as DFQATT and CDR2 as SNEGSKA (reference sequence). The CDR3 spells CSARNLRGEINGYTF. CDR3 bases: TGCAGTGCTAGAAACCTCAGGGGGGAGATAAATGGCTACACCTTC.

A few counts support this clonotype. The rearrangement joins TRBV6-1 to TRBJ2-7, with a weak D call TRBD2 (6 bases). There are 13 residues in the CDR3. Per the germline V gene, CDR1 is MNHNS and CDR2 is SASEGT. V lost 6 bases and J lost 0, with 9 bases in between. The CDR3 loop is CASSGTDSYEQYF. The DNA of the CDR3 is TGTGCCAGCAGCGGGACTGACTCCTACGAGCAGTACTTC.